One and the same sample provided the 5 T cell receptor beta chains below, sequenced in a study of shared clonotypes between healthy human individuals. Naive CD8 cells comprised CD45RO-negative, CCR7-positively selected cells, excluding terminally differentiated effector memory CD45RA+ cells. TCRdb's table, derived via immunoSEQ multiplex PCR, lists solely in-frame clones and lacks some. The sample contains millions of clones, 85% to 95% of which appear only once. Sequenced sample: naive CD8+ T cells sorted from blood. These receptors all come from a man younger than 35 in good health.

The chain links TRBV7-9 to TRBJ2-1; 13 bases map to TRBD2. CDR1 is SEHNR, CDR2 FQNEAQ, per germline (reference sequence). The V and J ends lost 8 bases and 2 bases, in that order; junction bases with no gene match: 9. The length of the CDR3 is 17 residues. Here the CDR3 reads CASGPGLAGSTYNEQFF. As DNA, the CDR3 is TGTGCCAGCGGCCCGGGACTAGCGGGGTCGACCTACAATGAGCAGTTCTTC.

This chain connects TRBV10-3 to TRBJ1-2, with 9 bases aligning to TRBD1. There are 15 residues in the CDR3. The V gene's germline CDR1 is ENHRY and CDR2 SYGVKD. V trimming: 3 bases; J trimming: 4 bases; junction bases outside the gene matches: 6. The CDR3 DNA reads as TGTGCCATCAGTGAAACCGGGACAGGGCTCTATGGCTACACCTTC. Translated, it gives CAISETGTGLYGYTF.

The chain employs TRBV27 and TRBJ2-1; D unclear. Germline V CDR1 and CDR2: MNHEY, SMNVEV (reference sequence). The CDR3 length is 13 residues. Trimming shortened V by 7 bases and J by 7 bases, and 14 bases separated the two germline ends. CDR3 protein: CASTTAKGNEQFF. The CDR3 nucleotides are TGTGCCAGCACGACCGCCAAGGGAAATGAGCAGTTCTTC.

This rearrangement joins TRBV7-9 to TRBJ2-1, with 7 nucleotides matching TRBD2. Trimming cost V 5 bases and J 4 bases; bases outside gene matches: 11. The CDR3 has 16 residues. Germline lookup yields CDR1 SEHNR and CDR2 FQNEAQ (reference sequence). Here the CDR3 reads CASSPRLADFYNEQFF. The CDR3 DNA reads TGTGCCAGCAGCCCCCGCCTAGCGGATTTTTACAATGAGCAGTTCTTC.

This rearrangement joins TRBV28 to TRBJ2-3; tentatively, D is TRBD1 (6 bases). Between the trimmed V and J ends, which lost 6 bases and 1 base, there was a span of 23 bases. This CDR3 contains 18 residues. Per germline, CDR1 MDHEN and CDR2 SYDVKM. This chain's CDR3 is CASSGPTTGYLGTDTQYF. CDR3 coding DNA: TGTGCCAGCAGCGGTCCGACCACAGGGTATCTAGGCACAGATACGCAGTATTTT.